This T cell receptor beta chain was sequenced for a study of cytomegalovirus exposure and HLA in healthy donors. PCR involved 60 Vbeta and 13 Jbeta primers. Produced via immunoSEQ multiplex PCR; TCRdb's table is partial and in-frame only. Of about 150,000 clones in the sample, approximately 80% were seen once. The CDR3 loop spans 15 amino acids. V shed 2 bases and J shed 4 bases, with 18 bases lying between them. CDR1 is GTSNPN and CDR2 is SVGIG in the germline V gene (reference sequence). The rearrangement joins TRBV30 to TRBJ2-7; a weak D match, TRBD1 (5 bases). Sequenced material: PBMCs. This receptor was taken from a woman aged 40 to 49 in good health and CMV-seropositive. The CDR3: CAWSSPQGARYEQYF. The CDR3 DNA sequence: TGTGCCTGGAGTTCCCCACAAGGGGCTAGGTACGAGCAGTACTTC.